The subject of this entry is one T cell receptor beta chain. What it recognizes is unknown. These data originate in a study of T cell repertoires in cytomegalovirus infection. One entry per CDR3 protein results from TCRdb running MiXCR on the reads. This sample has over 250,000 distinct CDR3 sequences, with 20% to 25% found just once. This CDR3 is built from 17 residues. The J segment lost 1 base and the V segment lost 4 bases, leaving 11 bases of the junction unmatched. Per the germline V gene, CDR1 is SQVTM and CDR2 is ANQGSEA. Study results and caveats: Individuals carrying CMV plus the relevant HLA were identified by cumulative frequency of public TCR beta families. CMV-specific HLA-C-restricted TCR beta clonotypes dominated the ex vivo response.

This clonotype was obtained from a human donor in good health (CMV status not recorded). Some clones in this sample may be carry-over from other donors' samples. The V gene is TRBV29-1, the J gene TRBJ2-3; 10 nucleotides line up with TRBD2. This specimen was cultured PBMCs, taken from culture after CMV antigen stimulation. CDR3 bases: TGCAGCGTTGGGCGAGGATGGCTAGCGGGAGGCACAGATACGCAGTATTTT. Protein product: CSVGRGWLAGGTDTQYF.